A single sample is the source of the 32 T cell receptor beta chains below, sequenced in a study of identical twins. From the 5' RACE reads, TCRdb called clonotypes with MiXCR, one entry per CDR3 protein. The repertoire holds 450,000 to 600,000 distinct CDR3 sequences, with 20% to 25% as singletons. The same data also contributed to another study, on yellow fever vaccine responses in identical twins.

Sequenced: CD4+ T cells sorted from blood. The origin of the receptors is a woman under 30 in good health.

This clonotype occurred many times. The CDR3 DNA is TGTGCCAGCAGTTTTTGGGGGAGGAACACTGAAGCTTTCTTT. The encoded protein is CASSFWGRNTEAFF. V and J are TRBV12-3 or TRBV12-4 and TRBJ1-1, with D possibly being TRBD1 (5 bases). The CDR3 consists of 14 residues. V was pared by 3 bases and J by 1 base, with 9 bases between.

A few counts support this clonotype. This chain connects TRBV3-1 to TRBJ2-7; tentative D call: TRBD2 (5 bases). This CDR3 is 14 amino acids long. Trimming took off 4 bases at V and 3 bases at J, with 13 bases between the two ends. Germline V gene data show CDR1 as LGHDT and CDR2 as YNNKEL (reference sequence). The CDR3 DNA follows: TGTGCCAGCAGCCTATTAAGCGGAAACTACGAGCAGTACTTC. This encodes CASSLLSGNYEQYF.

This clonotype was detected only a few times. The chain is built from TRBV4-1 and TRBJ1-1; D not certain. The CDR3 sequence is 15 residues long. Trimming took 1 base from V and 6 from J, leaving 15 bases between them. Looked up from germline, CDR1 is MGHRA and CDR2 is YSYEKL. CDR3 in amino acids: CASSQGTSMRPEAFF. The CDR3 coding sequence is TGCGCCAGCAGCCAAGGAACCAGTATGAGGCCTGAAGCTTTCTTT.

In its sample, this clonotype was seen a few times. This rearrangement joins TRBV7-6 to TRBJ2-3; D gene unclear. Trimming took off 2 bases at V and 2 bases at J, with 11 bases between the two ends. This CDR3 has 15 amino acids. In germline, CDR1 is SGHVS, CDR2 FNYEAQ. The CDR3: CASSLNPTTTDTQYF. For the CDR3, the DNA is TGTGCCAGCAGCTTAAATCCTACCACCACAGATACGCAGTATTTT. Combining the CDR3 with reference TRBV7-6 and TRBJ2-3 gives the whole variable domain GAGVSQSPRYKVTKRGQDVALRCDPISGHVSLYWYRQALGQGPEFLTYFNYEAQQDKSGLPNDRFSAERPEGSISTLTIQRTEQRDSAMYRCASSLNPTTTDTQYFGPGTRLTVL.

This clonotype was counted only a few times. The genes are TRBV3-1 and TRBJ2-5; D is possibly TRBD2 (5 bases). The germline gives CDR1 LGHDT, CDR2 YNNKEL (reference sequence). The CDR3 runs to 15 residues. The V gene lost 2 bases and the J gene lost 5 bases, with 15 bases spanning the gap. CDR3 DNA sequence: TGTGCCAGCAGCCAAAGGGTGCTAGCAGGCGAGACCCAGTACTTC. It encodes CASSQRVLAGETQYF.

The genes are TRBV6-1 and TRBJ2-5, with 8 bases aligning to TRBD2. The CDR3 has 16 residues. V trimming: 5 bases; J trimming: 6 bases; junction bases outside the gene matches: 14. Per the germline V gene, CDR1 is MNHNS and CDR2 is SASEGT. The CDR3 coding sequence is TGTGCCAGCAGTCTAGCTACTCCGGGGGGGCAGAAGACCCAGTACTTC. Residues: CASSLATPGGQKTQYF.

This rearrangement joins TRBV4-1 to TRBJ1-6; D is ambiguous. V shed 1 base and J shed 2 bases, with 12 bases lying between them. Germline V gives CDR1 MGHRA, CDR2 YSYEKL. The CDR3 has 17 residues. CDR3 nucleotides: TGCGCCAGCAGCCAAGCCTTCACGATCCCCTATAATTCACCCCTCCACTTT. It encodes CASSQAFTIPYNSPLHF.

The chain carries TRBV9 and TRBJ2-7; a possible D gene is TRBD1 (6 bases). Deletions cut 4 bases from V and 4 bases from J, with 15 bases between. The CDR3 contains 14 residues. Germline V gives CDR1 SGDLS, CDR2 YYNGEE. The CDR3 loop is CASSRTVTSYEQYF. CDR3 DNA: TGTGCCAGCAGCCGGACAGTGACGTCGTACGAGCAGTACTTC.

This clonotype was counted a few times. The rearrangement links TRBV7-9 to TRBJ2-2, with a weak D call TRBD2 (5 bases). The ends were cut back, 5 bases at V and 7 bases at J, with 8 bases in the middle. Per germline, CDR1 SEHNR and CDR2 FQNEAQ (reference sequence). This CDR3 is built from 12 residues. CDR3 in DNA: TGTGCCAGCAGCCCCCGGGACGGGGAGCTGTTTTTT. Its protein product is CASSPRDGELFF.

The V and J genes are TRBV11-1 and TRBJ1-1, with D unresolved. The CDR3 has 13 residues. The V end lost 3 bases, the J end lost 5 bases, and 10 bases lay between the germline ends. Germline loops: CDR1 SGHAT, CDR2 FQDESV (reference sequence). As DNA, the CDR3 is TGTGCCAGCAGCTTTGAAAGGGTTACTGAAGCTTTCTTT. Amino acid sequence: CASSFERVTEAFF.

The V and J genes are TRBV7-8 and TRBJ1-1; D is ambiguous. CDR1 and CDR2 (germline): SGHVS, FQNEAQ. Trimming cost V 7 bases and J 7 bases, with 19 bases left between them. The CDR3 length is 14 residues. The CDR3 here is CASTPGRGRDEAFF. The CDR3 DNA reads as TGTGCCAGCACCCCTGGTCGAGGGCGGGATGAAGCTTTCTTT.

A few counts support this clonotype. The J gene is TRBJ2-4, the V gene TRBV5-1, with D perhaps TRBD1 or TRBD2 (5 bases each). The CDR3 is 14 residues long. Trimming removed 4 bases at V and 3 bases at J, with 11 bases between. The germline V gene encodes CDR1 SGHRS and CDR2 YFSETQ. The CDR3 DNA reads as TGCGCCAGCAGCGCCCCGGGGCTCAAAAACATTCAGTACTTC. Translated: CASSAPGLKNIQYF. Looking up the rest from reference TRBV5-1 and TRBJ2-4 gives the full variable domain: KAGVTQTPRYLIKTRGQQVTLSCSPISGHRSVSWYQQTPGQGLQFLFEYFSETQRNKGNFPGRFSGRQFSNSRSEMNVSTLELGDSALYLCASSAPGLKNIQYFGAGTRLSVL.

V gene TRBV6-4 combines with J gene TRBJ2-1; D might be TRBD2 (6 bases). The CDR3 totals 15 residues. V was cut by 5 bases and J by 2 bases, with 13 bases left in between. Germline values: CDR1 MRHNA, CDR2 SNTAGT. The CDR3 bases are TGTGCCAGCAGTCCCGGACTATCGCCCTACAATGAGCAGTTCTTC. It yields the protein CASSPGLSPYNEQFF.

In its sample, this clonotype was seen a few times. The V call is TRBV12-3 or TRBV12-4, the J call TRBJ2-5, with TRBD2 matching 7 bases. CDR3 length: 14 residues. After removal of 7 bases from V and 2 bases from J, the junction contained 7 bases not matched to a gene. In DNA, the CDR3 is TGTGCCAGCAATCTTAGCGGGCCTCAAGAGACCCAGTACTTC. Its protein product is CASNLSGPQETQYF.

The CDR3 DNA is TGTGCCAGCAGCTTTCGACAGGGTCGTGCTAGCACAGATACGCAGTATTTT. It specifies CASSFRQGRASTDTQYF. V gene TRBV5-6 combines with J gene TRBJ2-3; 7 bases align to TRBD1. The V and J ends lost 2 bases and 0 bases, in that order; junction bases with no gene match: 9. Germline V lookup: CDR1 SGHDT, CDR2 YYEEEE. The CDR3 is made up of 17 amino acids. The full variable domain, in which reference TRBV5-6 and TRBJ2-3 provide the parts outside the CDR3, is DAGVTQSPTHLIKTRGQQVTLRCSPKSGHDTVSWYQQALGQGPQFIFQYYEEEERQRGNFPDRFSGHQFPNYSSELNVNALLLGDSALYLCASSFRQGRASTDTQYFGPGTRLTVL.

This clonotype showed up just a few times. The chain has TRBV12-3 or TRBV12-4 and TRBJ1-1; D may be TRBD1 (5 bases). The V gene lost 8 bases and the J gene lost 8 bases, with 9 bases spanning the gap. The CDR3 length is 10 residues. CDR3 DNA: TGTGCCAGCGGGGGGGTGGAAGCTTTCTTT. This gives the protein CASGGVEAFF.

This chain uses TRBV14 with TRBJ2-3; 7 bases fit TRBD2. The CDR3 runs to 15 residues. V trimming: 1 base; J trimming: 4 bases; junction bases outside the gene matches: 5. Germline V gene data show CDR1 as SGHDN and CDR2 as FVKESK. CDR3 protein: CASSQGGRRADTQYF. Written as DNA, the CDR3 is TGTGCCAGCAGCCAAGGCGGGAGAAGGGCAGATACGCAGTATTTT.

The chain couples TRBV27 to TRBJ2-1; the match to TRBD2 covers 13 bases. Unmatched junction bases numbered 5, after V lost 2 bases and J lost 7 bases. Germline-derived CDR1 and CDR2 are MNHEY and SMNVEV (reference sequence). This CDR3 spans 16 amino acids. The CDR3 nucleotides read TGTGCCAGCAGTTTAGGACTAGCGGGAGTCAGGAATGAGCAGTTCTTC. Encoded protein: CASSLGLAGVRNEQFF.

This chain uses TRBV11-2 with TRBJ2-5, with a weak D call TRBD2 (5 bases). V lost 5 bases, J lost 5 bases, and 15 bases lay in between. The CDR3 totals 14 residues. The germline CDR1 and CDR2 sequences are SGHAT and FQNNGV. The CDR3 bases are TGTGCCAGCAGCACCCGACTACTCCGGGAGACCCAGTACTTC. Amino acid sequence: CASSTRLLRETQYF.

V is TRBV11-2 and J is TRBJ2-7; 10 bases match TRBD2. The CDR3 has 16 amino acids. The germline gives CDR1 SGHAT, CDR2 FQNNGV. The junction had 9 bases not matched to a gene; V was cut back by 5 bases and J by 2 bases. CDR3 loop: CASSPLAGGSTYEQYF. The CDR3 nucleotides read TGTGCCAGCAGCCCCTTAGCGGGAGGTTCCACCTACGAGCAGTACTTC.

The chain uses TRBV5-1 and TRBJ2-7, with 10 positions matching TRBD2. The J segment lost 7 bases and the V segment lost 2 bases, leaving 9 bases of the junction unmatched. The CDR3 covers 15 residues. Per germline, CDR1 SGHRS and CDR2 YFSETQ. The CDR3 bases are TGCGCCAGCAGCTTACCGGGACTAGCGAGGAAGGAGCAGTACTTC. Its translation: CASSLPGLARKEQYF.

This clonotype was recorded many times. The chain links TRBV5-1 to TRBJ2-1; TRBD2 agrees at 13 bases. CDR3 length: 17 residues. The V gene end was trimmed by 0 bases and the J gene end by 12 bases; junction bases not matched to a gene: 12. Germline CDR1 reads SGHRS; CDR2 reads YFSETQ. The CDR3 loop reads CASSLGTSGSSYVVQFF. The CDR3 DNA reads as TGCGCCAGCAGCTTGGGGACTAGCGGGAGTTCTTACGTTGTGCAGTTCTTC.

V is TRBV7-9 and J is TRBJ2-1, with D unresolved. In germline, CDR1 is SEHNR, CDR2 FQNEAQ (reference sequence). Trimming left V 2 bases short and J 8 bases short, with 13 bases between. The CDR3 is 14 amino acids. The CDR3 DNA follows: TGTGCCAGCAGCTTACAAGGTTGGGGTGATGAGCAGTTCTTC. Amino acids: CASSLQGWGDEQFF.

This clonotype showed up just a few times. J is TRBJ2-1 and V is TRBV18; TRBD2 agrees at 14 bases. Germline V gene sequence: CDR1 KGHSH, CDR2 LQKENI. V lost 5 bases and J lost 0; bases outside the gene matches: 6. The CDR3 contains 18 residues. CDR3 protein: CASSSGLAGGTSYNEQFF. DNA of the CDR3: TGTGCCAGCTCATCTGGACTAGCGGGGGGAACCTCCTACAATGAGCAGTTCTTC.

There are a few counts of this clonotype. J is TRBJ2-1 and V is TRBV18, with D unclear. Looked up from germline, CDR1 is KGHSH and CDR2 is LQKENI. V dropped 1 base and J dropped 8 bases, with 12 bases sitting between them. The CDR3 loop spans 14 amino acids. The CDR3 is CASSPRVLADEQFF. CDR3 DNA: TGTGCCAGCTCACCACGAGTTCTGGCGGATGAGCAGTTCTTC. The full variable domain, completed using reference TRBV18 and TRBJ2-1, is NAGVMQNPRHLVRRRGQEARLRCSPMKGHSHVYWYRQLPEEGLKFMVYLQKENIIDESGMPKERFSAEFPKEGPSILRIQQVVRGDSAAYFCASSPRVLADEQFFGPGTRLTVL.

In this sample, this clonotype turned up a few times. The genes are TRBV20-1 and TRBJ2-2; D is unresolved. This CDR3 is 14 amino acids long. Trimming removed 5 bases at V and 2 bases at J, with 12 bases between. The germline gives CDR1 DFQATT, CDR2 SNEGSKA (reference sequence). CDR3 loop: CSARQGSNTGELFF. CDR3 nucleotide sequence: TGCAGTGCTCGACAAGGATCCAACACCGGGGAGCTGTTTTTT.

This chain uses TRBV6-2 or TRBV6-3 with TRBJ2-5, with D perhaps matching TRBD2 (6 bases). This CDR3 contains 15 residues. In germline, CDR1 is MNHEY, CDR2 SVGEGT. Trimming took off 6 bases at V and 2 bases at J, with 16 bases between the two ends. The CDR3 region has the DNA TGTGCCAGCAGCCCCGCGGGGAGTAGACAAGAGACCCAGTACTTC. Residues: CASSPAGSRQETQYF.

The V and J genes are TRBV3-1 and TRBJ1-1; D is possibly TRBD1 (6 bases). The V gene lost 2 bases and the J gene lost 3 bases, with 10 bases spanning the gap. Germline loops: CDR1 LGHDT, CDR2 YNNKEL (reference sequence). The CDR3 loop spans 14 amino acids. The CDR3 DNA reads TGTGCCAGCAGCCAACAGGGGTCGGACACTGAAGCTTTCTTT. This encodes CASSQQGSDTEAFF.

V and J are TRBV2 and TRBJ2-1; 8 nucleotides line up with TRBD1. Germline assignment: CDR1 SNHLY and CDR2 FYNNEI. J was trimmed by 6 bases and V by 3 bases; bases with no gene match: 7. The CDR3 length is 15 residues. The CDR3 region is CASSDVQGARNEQFF. CDR3 nucleotides: TGTGCCAGCAGTGATGTCCAGGGGGCCCGCAATGAGCAGTTCTTC.

This clonotype was seen a handful of times. The rearrangement joins TRBV7-8 to TRBJ2-5; 7 nucleotides align to TRBD1. V lost 3 bases to trimming and J lost 1 base; unmatched junction nucleotides: 5. The CDR3 spans 15 residues. Germline CDR1 SGHVS, CDR2 FQNEAQ. The CDR3 region is CASSLDRRIQETQYF. CDR3 in DNA: TGTGCCAGCAGCTTGGACAGGAGGATCCAAGAGACCCAGTACTTC.

The chain has TRBV2 and TRBJ2-5; 7 nucleotides agree with TRBD1. Germline CDR1 is SNHLY and CDR2 is FYNNEI. The CDR3 runs to 14 residues. V shed 7 bases, J shed 2 bases, and the junction held 7 bases outside the gene matches. CDR3 sequence: CASIEDRVQETQYF. DNA of the CDR3: TGTGCCAGCATCGAAGACAGGGTTCAAGAGACCCAGTACTTC.

V gene TRBV7-2 combines with J gene TRBJ2-2, with a tentative D call TRBD2 (5 bases). V gave up 8 bases and J gave up 3 bases, with 16 bases separating them. Germline V lookup: CDR1 SGHTA, CDR2 FQGNSA. The CDR3 consists of 15 residues. In nucleotides, the CDR3 is TGTGCCAGCGGTCTAGCCGCCGTCCACACCGGGGAGCTGTTTTTT. This gives the protein CASGLAAVHTGELFF.